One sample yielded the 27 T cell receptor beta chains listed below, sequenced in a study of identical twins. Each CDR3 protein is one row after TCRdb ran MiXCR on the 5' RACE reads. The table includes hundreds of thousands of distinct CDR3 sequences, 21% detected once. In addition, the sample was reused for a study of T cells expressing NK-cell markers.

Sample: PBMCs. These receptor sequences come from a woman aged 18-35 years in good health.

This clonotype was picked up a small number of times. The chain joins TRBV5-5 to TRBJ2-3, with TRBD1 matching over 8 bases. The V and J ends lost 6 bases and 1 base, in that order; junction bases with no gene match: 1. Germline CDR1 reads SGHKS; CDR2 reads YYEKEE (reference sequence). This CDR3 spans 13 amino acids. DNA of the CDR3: TGTGCCAGCAAGGGACAGGGCACAGATACGCAGTATTTT. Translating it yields CASKGQGTDTQYF. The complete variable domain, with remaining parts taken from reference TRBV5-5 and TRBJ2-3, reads DAGVTQSPTHLIKTRGQQVTLRCSPISGHKSVSWYQQVLGQGPQFIFQYYEKEERGRGNFPDRFSARQFPNYSSELNVNALLLGDSALYLCASKGQGTDTQYFGPGTRLTVL.

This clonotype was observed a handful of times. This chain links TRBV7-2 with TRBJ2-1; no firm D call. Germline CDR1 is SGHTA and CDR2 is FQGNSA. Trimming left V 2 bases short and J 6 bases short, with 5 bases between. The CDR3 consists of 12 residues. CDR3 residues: CASSLTANEQFF. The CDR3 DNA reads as TGTGCCAGCAGCTTAACTGCCAATGAGCAGTTCTTC.

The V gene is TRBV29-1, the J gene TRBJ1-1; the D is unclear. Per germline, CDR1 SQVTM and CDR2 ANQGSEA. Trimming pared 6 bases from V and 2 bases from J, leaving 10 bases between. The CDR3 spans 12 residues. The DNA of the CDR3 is TGCAGCGTGGGCCTTTCAAACACTGAAGCTTTCTTT. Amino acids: CSVGLSNTEAFF. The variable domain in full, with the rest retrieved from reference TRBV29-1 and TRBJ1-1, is SAVISQKPSRDICQRGTSLTIQCQVDSQVTMMFWYRQQPGQSLTLIATANQGSEATYESGFVIDKFPISRPNLTFSTLTVSNMSPEDSSIYLCSVGLSNTEAFFGQGTRLTVV.

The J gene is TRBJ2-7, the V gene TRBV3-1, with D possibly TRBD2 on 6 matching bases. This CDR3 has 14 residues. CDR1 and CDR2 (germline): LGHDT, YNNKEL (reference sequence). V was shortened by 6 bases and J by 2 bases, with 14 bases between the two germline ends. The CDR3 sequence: CASSLGTQTYEQYF. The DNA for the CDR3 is TGTGCCAGCAGTCTTGGGACTCAGACCTACGAGCAGTACTTC.

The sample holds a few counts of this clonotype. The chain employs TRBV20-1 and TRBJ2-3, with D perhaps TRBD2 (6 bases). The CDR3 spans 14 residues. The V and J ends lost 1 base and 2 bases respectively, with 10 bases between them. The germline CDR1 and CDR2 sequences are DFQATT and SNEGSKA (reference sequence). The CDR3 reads CSARAVAATDTQYF. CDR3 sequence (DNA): TGCAGTGCTAGAGCGGTAGCGGCCACAGATACGCAGTATTTT.

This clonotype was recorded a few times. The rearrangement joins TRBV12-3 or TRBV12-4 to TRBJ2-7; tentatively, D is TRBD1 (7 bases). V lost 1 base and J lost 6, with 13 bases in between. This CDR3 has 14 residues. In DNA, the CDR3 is TGTGCCAGCAGTTTAGGCAGGGGGGTTCTCGAGCAGTACTTC. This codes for CASSLGRGVLEQYF.

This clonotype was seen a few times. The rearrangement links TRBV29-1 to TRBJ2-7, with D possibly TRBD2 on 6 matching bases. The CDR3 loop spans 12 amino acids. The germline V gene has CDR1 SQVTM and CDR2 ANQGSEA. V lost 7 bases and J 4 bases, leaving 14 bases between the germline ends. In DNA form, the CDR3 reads TGCAGCGCGGCACTGGGACTTTACGAGCAGTACTTC. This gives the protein CSAALGLYEQYF.

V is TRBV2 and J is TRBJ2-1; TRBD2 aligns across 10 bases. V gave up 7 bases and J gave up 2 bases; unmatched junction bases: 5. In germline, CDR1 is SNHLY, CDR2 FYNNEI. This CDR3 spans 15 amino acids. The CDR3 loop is CASKNSGGPYNEQFF. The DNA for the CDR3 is TGTGCCAGCAAAAATAGCGGGGGGCCCTACAATGAGCAGTTCTTC.

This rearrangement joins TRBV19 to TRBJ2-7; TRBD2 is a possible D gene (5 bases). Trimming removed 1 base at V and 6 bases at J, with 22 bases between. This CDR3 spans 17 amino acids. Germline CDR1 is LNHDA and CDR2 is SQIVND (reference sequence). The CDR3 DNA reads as TGTGCCAGTAGTATAGTTGGAGGCGGCTGGCTGTCGCGCGAGCAGTACTTC. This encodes CASSIVGGGWLSREQYF.

The CDR3 sequence is CASSRLYPGLAGSGPFF. The CDR3 DNA sequence: TGTGCCAGCAGCCGCCTCTACCCGGGACTAGCGGGGTCTGGCCCGTTCTTC. The rearrangement joins TRBV7-2 to TRBJ2-1, with 13 bases aligning to TRBD2. V dropped 5 bases and J dropped 15; count of bases not matched to a gene: 19. CDR1 and CDR2 (germline): SGHTA, FQGNSA. The CDR3 has 17 residues.

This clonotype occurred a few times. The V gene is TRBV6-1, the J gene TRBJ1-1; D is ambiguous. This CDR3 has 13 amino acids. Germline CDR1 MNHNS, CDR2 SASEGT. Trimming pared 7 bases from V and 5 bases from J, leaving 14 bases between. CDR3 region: CASTPSERTEAFF. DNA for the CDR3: TGTGCCAGCACTCCGTCTGAGCGGACTGAAGCTTTCTTT.

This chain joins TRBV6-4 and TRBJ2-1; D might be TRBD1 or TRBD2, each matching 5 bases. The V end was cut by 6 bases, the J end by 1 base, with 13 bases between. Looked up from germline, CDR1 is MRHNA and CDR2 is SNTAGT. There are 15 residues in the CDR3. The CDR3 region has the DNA TGTGCCAGCAGGCCGGGACCTCGTTCCTACAATGAGCAGTTCTTC. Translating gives CASRPGPRSYNEQFF.

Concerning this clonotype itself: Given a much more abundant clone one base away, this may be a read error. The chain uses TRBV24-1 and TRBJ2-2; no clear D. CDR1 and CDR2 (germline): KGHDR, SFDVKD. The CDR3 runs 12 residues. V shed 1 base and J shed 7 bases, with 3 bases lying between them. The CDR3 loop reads CATSDFVGELFF. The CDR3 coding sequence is TGTGCCACCAGTGATTTTGTCGGGGAGCTGTTTTTT.

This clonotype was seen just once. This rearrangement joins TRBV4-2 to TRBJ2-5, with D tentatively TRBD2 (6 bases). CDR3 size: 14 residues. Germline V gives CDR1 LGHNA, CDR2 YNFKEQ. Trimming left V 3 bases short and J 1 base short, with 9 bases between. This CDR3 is CASSHRGSQETQYF. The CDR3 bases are TGTGCCAGCAGCCACCGGGGGAGCCAAGAGACCCAGTACTTC.

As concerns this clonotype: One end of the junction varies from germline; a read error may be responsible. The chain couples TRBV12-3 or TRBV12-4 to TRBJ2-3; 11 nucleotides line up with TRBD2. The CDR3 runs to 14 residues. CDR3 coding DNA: TGTGCCAGCAGATTAGCGGGAGGGCCATATACGCAGTATTTT. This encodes CASRLAGGPYTQYF.

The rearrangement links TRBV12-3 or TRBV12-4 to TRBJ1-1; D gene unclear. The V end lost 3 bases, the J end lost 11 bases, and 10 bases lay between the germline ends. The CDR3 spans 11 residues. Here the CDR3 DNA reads TGTGCCAGCAGTTTTCGTGAATCGGCTTTCTTT. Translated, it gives CASSFRESAFF.

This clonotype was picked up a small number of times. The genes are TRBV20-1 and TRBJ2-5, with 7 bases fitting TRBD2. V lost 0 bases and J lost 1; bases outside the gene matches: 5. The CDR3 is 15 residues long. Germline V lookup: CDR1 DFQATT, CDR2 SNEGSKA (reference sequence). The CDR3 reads CSARDPTGGQETQYF. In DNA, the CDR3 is TGCAGTGCTAGAGATCCTACGGGGGGCCAAGAGACCCAGTACTTC.

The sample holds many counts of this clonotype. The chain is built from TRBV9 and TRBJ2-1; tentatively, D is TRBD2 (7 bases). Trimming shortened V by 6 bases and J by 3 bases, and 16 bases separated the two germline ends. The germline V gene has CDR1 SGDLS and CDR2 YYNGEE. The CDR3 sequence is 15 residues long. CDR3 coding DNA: TGTGCCAGCACAGGGGAGGGGGATTTCTACAATGAGCAGTTCTTC. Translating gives CASTGEGDFYNEQFF.

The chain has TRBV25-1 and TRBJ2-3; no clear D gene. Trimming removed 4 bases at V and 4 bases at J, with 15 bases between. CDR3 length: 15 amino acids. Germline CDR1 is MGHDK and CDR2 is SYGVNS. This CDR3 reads CASSVPSAMADTQYF. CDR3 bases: TGTGCCAGCAGTGTACCGAGCGCGATGGCAGATACGCAGTATTTT.

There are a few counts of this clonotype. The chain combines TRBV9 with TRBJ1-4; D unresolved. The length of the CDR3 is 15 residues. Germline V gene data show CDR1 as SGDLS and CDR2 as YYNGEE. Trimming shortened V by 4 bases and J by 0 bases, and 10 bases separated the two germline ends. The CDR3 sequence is CASSLSGSTNEKLFF. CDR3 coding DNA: TGTGCCAGCAGCTTGAGCGGGTCAACTAATGAAAAACTGTTTTTT.

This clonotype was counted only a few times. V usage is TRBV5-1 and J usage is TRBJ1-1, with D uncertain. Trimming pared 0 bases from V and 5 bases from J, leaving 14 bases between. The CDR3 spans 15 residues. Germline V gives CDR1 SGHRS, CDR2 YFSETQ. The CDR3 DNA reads TGCGCCAGCAGCTTGGTTGCTAGGGAGGTAACTGAAGCTTTCTTT. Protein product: CASSLVAREVTEAFF.

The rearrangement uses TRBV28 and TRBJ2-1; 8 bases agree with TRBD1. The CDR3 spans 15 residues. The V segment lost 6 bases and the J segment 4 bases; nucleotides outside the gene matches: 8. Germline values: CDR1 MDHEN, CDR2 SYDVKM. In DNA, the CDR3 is TGTGCCAGCAGGACCGGGACAGGCCGGTACAATGAGCAGTTCTTC. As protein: CASRTGTGRYNEQFF. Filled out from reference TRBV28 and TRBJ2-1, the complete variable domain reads DVKVTQSSRYLVKRTGEKVFLECVQDMDHENMFWYRQDPGLGLRLIYFSYDVKMKEKGDIPEGYSVSREKKERFSLILESASTNQTSMYLCASRTGTGRYNEQFFGPGTRLTVL.

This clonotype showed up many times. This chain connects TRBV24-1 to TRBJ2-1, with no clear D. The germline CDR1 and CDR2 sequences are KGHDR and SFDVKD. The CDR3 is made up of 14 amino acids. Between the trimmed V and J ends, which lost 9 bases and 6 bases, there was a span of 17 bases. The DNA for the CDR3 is TGTGCCACCTCGCCGAGGCCGCCAACCAATGAGCAGTTCTTC. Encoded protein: CATSPRPPTNEQFF.

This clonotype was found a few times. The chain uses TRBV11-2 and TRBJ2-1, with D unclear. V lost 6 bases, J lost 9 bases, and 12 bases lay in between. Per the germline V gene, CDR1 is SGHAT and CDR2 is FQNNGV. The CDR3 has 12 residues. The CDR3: CASSLVGVEQFF. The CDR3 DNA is TGTGCCAGCAGTTTGGTCGGTGTTGAGCAGTTCTTC.

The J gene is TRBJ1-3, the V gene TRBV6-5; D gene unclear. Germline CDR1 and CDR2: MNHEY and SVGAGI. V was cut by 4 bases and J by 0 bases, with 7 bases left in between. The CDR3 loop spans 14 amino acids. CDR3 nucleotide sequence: TGTGCCAGCAGTTGGTGGTTCTCTGGAAACACCATATATTTT. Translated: CASSWWFSGNTIYF.

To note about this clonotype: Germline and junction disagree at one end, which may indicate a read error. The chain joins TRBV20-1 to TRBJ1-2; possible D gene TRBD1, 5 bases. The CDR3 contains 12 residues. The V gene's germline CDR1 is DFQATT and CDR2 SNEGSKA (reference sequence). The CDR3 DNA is TGCAGTGCCAGAGGGGTTTACTATGGCTACACCTTC. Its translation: CSARGVYYGYTF.

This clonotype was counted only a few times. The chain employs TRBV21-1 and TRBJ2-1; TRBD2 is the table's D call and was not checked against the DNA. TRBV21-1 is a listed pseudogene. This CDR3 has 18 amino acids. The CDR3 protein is CASSKRGRGTSVDNEQFF. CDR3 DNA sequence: TGTGCCAGCAGCAAAAGGGGTCGGGGGACTAGCGTTGACAATGAGCAGTTCTTC.